This T cell receptor beta chain was sequenced for a study of cytomegalovirus exposure and HLA in healthy donors. With respect to this clone: No antigen is known for it.

PCR involved 60 Vbeta and 13 Jbeta primers. The method was immunoSEQ multiplex PCR; TCRdb's version includes in-frame clones alone and lacks a portion of them. The table has some 150,000 clones, roughly 80% seen once. Study-level results: The study listed 150 to 200 cytomegalovirus-associated TCR beta chains. When analyzed later, a missense DCLRE1C variant was found to be linked to TCR beta V- and J-gene trimming.

J gave up 6 bases and V 4 bases, and 6 bases lay outside the gene matches. CDR1 is SGHNT, CDR2 YYREEE, per germline (reference sequence). The CDR3 is 15 amino acids. The V call is TRBV5-4, the J call TRBJ2-7, with 14 bases fitting TRBD2. The sample taken for sequencing was PBMCs. The origin of this receptor is a woman aged 45-65 years in good health and CMV-seronegative. CDR3 sequence (DNA): TGTGCCAGCAGCCGCGGGGGACTAGCGGGAGTCGAGCAGTACTTC. It encodes CASSRGGLAGVEQYF.